The text below deals with one T cell receptor beta chain. The study drew participants aged roughly 18 to 95 years from some 24 US areas. Cohort placement rested on clinical history that participants reported themselves. The source of the sample is a study of blood T cell repertoires in COVID-19. Study processing details: Using reference gene primer amplification, nucleated cell counts were estimated. This table comes from immunoSEQ multiplex PCR, and its TCRdb copy is limited to in-frame clones, with some not included. The V and J calls and clone size were taken over from that table, and D and trimming were inferred from the DNA. The table records under 350,000 clones, approximately 86% of them present only once. CDR3 size: 16 residues.

The clonotype comes from a woman between 40 and 55 years old with acute COVID-19. The chain combines TRBV21-1 with TRBJ1-5. TRBV21-1 is flagged as a pseudogene. What was sequenced was PBMCs or T cells enriched from blood (not recorded which). The CDR3 here is CASSKGYWDSGQPQHF. The CDR3 nucleotides are TGTGCCAGCAGCAAAGGGTATTGGGACTCGGGTCAGCCCCAGCATTTT.